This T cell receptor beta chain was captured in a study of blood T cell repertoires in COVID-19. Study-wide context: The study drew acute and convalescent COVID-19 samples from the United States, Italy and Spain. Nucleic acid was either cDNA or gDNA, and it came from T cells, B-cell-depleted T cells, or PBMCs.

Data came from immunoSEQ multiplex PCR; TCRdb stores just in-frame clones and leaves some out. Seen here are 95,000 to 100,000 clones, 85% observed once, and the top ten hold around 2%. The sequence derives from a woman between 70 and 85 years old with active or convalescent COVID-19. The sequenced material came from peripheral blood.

CDR3 amino acids: CASSLLTVDNEQFF. DNA for the CDR3: TGTGCCAGCTCACTGCTGACAGTAGACAATGAGCAGTTCTTC. The chain carries TRBV18 and TRBJ2-1; a possible D gene is TRBD1 (5 bases). This CDR3 contains 14 residues. Germline V CDR1 and CDR2: KGHSH, LQKENI. V lost 4 bases, J lost 5 bases, and 12 bases lay in between.